This is a list of T cell receptor beta chains from one sample in a study of identifying expanded T cells in peripheral blood. The repertoire was sequenced with immunoSEQ multiplex PCR; TCRdb's copy has only in-frame clones and lacks some. The repertoire holds approximately 100,000 clones, around 85% seen once, with roughly 17% in the top ten. Sequencing was carried out using blood. The receptors come from a person aged 18-69 years in good health. CDR3s include the opening cysteine and the closing phenylalanine or tryptophan.

J gene	V gene	CDR3 protein
TRBJ1-6	TRBV19	CASSPTVRYSYNSPLHF
TRBJ2-5	TRBV5-4	CASSLEASGGKTQYF
TRBJ1-2	TRBV9	CASSVDRYQGAHGYTF
TRBJ1-6	TRBV11-2	CASSLVTGSPGSPLHF
TRBJ1-3	TRBV6-5	CASSGRATGNTIYF
TRBJ1-3	TRBV6-5	CASSPFTPPTIYF
TRBJ1-1	TRBV7-2	CASSLDPGMNTEAFF
TRBJ2-2	TRBV11-2	CASSLGRGLGGELFF
TRBJ2-7	TRBV2	CATQGRVYEQYF
TRBJ1-2	TRBV7-2	CASSGVSHYGYTF
TRBJ1-1	TRBV6-1	CASEKDYMNTEAFF
TRBJ2-7	TRBV20-1	CSAGQGGEQYF
TRBJ2-5	TRBV5-4	CASSLAETQYF
TRBJ1-2	TRBV15	CATSREATNYGYTF
TRBJ2-1	TRBV5-3	CARSFGNEQFF
TRBJ2-3	TRBV5-1	CASSSTGTTISTDTQYF
TRBJ1-1	TRBV10-2	CASKGDRTNTEAFF
TRBJ2-1	TRBV5-1	CASSPDGGIYNEQFF